A selection of T cell receptor beta chains follows, all from one sample in a study of technical replicates of blood from several donors. The assay was immunoSEQ multiplex PCR, and TCRdb's table has in-frame clones only and misses some. The sample includes roughly 79,000 clones, nearly 96% of them seen just once. The sample consisted of T cells isolated from PBMCs. The receptors originated from a human donor in good health. Both conserved end residues are part of each CDR3. A D gene is named only where the DNA matches it firmly. Size is omitted from some rows. Given values are once, few, many or a class for expanded clones.

cdr3_aa | cdr3_nt | j_call | clone_size | d_call | v_call
CAWTGQIYEQYF | TGTGCCTGGACGGGACAGATCTACGAGCAGTACTTC | TRBJ2-7 | NA | TRBD1 | TRBV7-2
CASSFGTGGEQYF | TGTGCCAGCAGCTTCGGGACAGGGGGCGAGCAGTACTTC | TRBJ2-7 | NA | TRBD1 | TRBV11-3
CASSLTGGLEQFF | TGTGCCAGCAGCTTAACTGGCGGTCTTGAGCAGTTCTTC | TRBJ2-1 | NA | NA | TRBV7-3
CANGTGVSWASGNTIYF | TGTGCCAACGGGACAGGAGTCAGTTGGGCCTCTGGAAACACCATATATTTT | TRBJ1-3 | NA | TRBD1 | TRBV28
CASSLLGTPSYEQYF | TGTGCCAGCAGTTTATTAGGGACACCTTCCTACGAGCAGTACTTC | TRBJ2-7 | NA | NA | TRBV27
CSVESGLGQPQHF | TGCAGCGTTGAATCGGGTCTAGGTCAGCCCCAGCATTTT | TRBJ1-5 | few | NA | TRBV29-1
CASSDWPSSTDTQYF | TGTGCCAGCAGTGATTGGCCTTCTAGCACAGATACGCAGTATTTT | TRBJ2-3 | NA | NA | TRBV6-1
CAIQDREADTQYF | TGTGCCATCCAGGACAGGGAGGCAGATACGCAGTATTTT | TRBJ2-3 | NA | TRBD1 | TRBV10-3
CASSSTGNYGYTF | TGTGCCAGCAGCTCGACAGGGAACTATGGCTACACCTTC | TRBJ1-2 | NA | TRBD1 | TRBV7-3
CASSVGANENEKLFF | TGTGCCAGCAGCGTAGGGGCAAATGAAAATGAAAAACTGTTTTTT | TRBJ1-4 | NA | NA | TRBV9
CASSSSENQPQHF | TGTGCCAGCAGCTCGTCGGAGAATCAGCCCCAGCATTTT | TRBJ1-5 | NA | NA | TRBV7-6
CASSPFPGGHSGANVLTF | TGTGCCAGCAGTCCTTTTCCGGGAGGCCACTCTGGGGCCAACGTCCTGACTTTC | TRBJ2-6 | NA | TRBD2 | TRBV28
CAISEPGQGMTNEKLFF | TGTGCCATCAGTGAGCCGGGACAGGGGATGACGAATGAAAAACTGTTTTTT | TRBJ1-4 | NA | TRBD1 | TRBV10-3
CASSLNRDPPSYF | TGTGCCAGCAGTCTTAACAGGGATCCCCCTTCGTACTTC | TRBJ2-7 | NA | NA | TRBV27
CASSEALSGGDYGYTF | TGTGCCAGCAGTGAAGCTTTGTCAGGGGGCGACTATGGCTACACCTTC | TRBJ1-2 | NA | TRBD1 | TRBV6-1
CASSLGDRGMNTEAFF | TGTGCCAGCAGCTTAGGGGACAGGGGTATGAACACTGAAGCTTTCTTT | TRBJ1-1 | NA | TRBD1 | TRBV7-9
CASSSPRGQTYGYTF | TGTGCCAGCAGCTCCCCACGGGGACAGACCTATGGCTACACCTTC | TRBJ1-2 | NA | TRBD1 | TRBV7-9
CASSIPGQGGTGELFF | TGTGCCAGTAGTATCCCTGGACAGGGGGGGACCGGGGAGCTGTTTTTT | TRBJ2-2 | NA | TRBD1 | TRBV19
CASSLFDEQFF | TGTGCCAGCAGCTTATTCGATGAGCAGTTCTTC | TRBJ2-1 | NA | NA | TRBV7-2
CASSSTGNYGYTF | TGTGCCAGCAGTTCTACAGGGAACTATGGCTACACCTTC | TRBJ1-2 | NA | NA | TRBV2
CASSWGGANTEAFF | TGTGCCAGCAGTTGGGGGGGGGCGAACACTGAAGCTTTCTTT | TRBJ1-1 | NA | NA | TRBV7-9
CSVDGGGDYEQYF | TGCAGCGTTGATGGAGGAGGGGACTACGAGCAGTACTTC | TRBJ2-7 | NA | NA | TRBV29-1
CASSYSAEEQYF | TGTGCCAGCAGTTACAGCGCAGAAGAGCAGTACTTC | TRBJ2-7 | NA | NA | TRBV6-5
CASSPTGDGYTF | TGTGCCAGCAGCCCGACAGGGGACGGCTACACCTTC | TRBJ1-2 | NA | TRBD1 | TRBV7-9
CASSDSRSSYEQYF | TGTGCCAGTAGTGACTCGAGAAGCTCCTACGAGCAGTACTTC | TRBJ2-7 | NA | NA | TRBV19
CASSEKREVDEQFF | TGTGCCAGCAGTGAGAAGCGGGAGGTCGATGAGCAGTTCTTC | TRBJ2-1 | once | TRBD2 | TRBV6-4
CASRSPFLAGGTTDTQYF | TGTGCCAGCAGATCTCCCTTTCTAGCGGGAGGGACCACAGATACGCAGTATTTT | TRBJ2-3 | NA | TRBD2 | TRBV7-9
CASSSLTGPWEKLFF | TGTGCCAGCAGCTCCCTGACAGGGCCGTGGGAAAAACTGTTTTTT | TRBJ1-4 | NA | TRBD1 | TRBV7-9
CASSQEGHLPEKLFF | TGCGCCAGCAGCCAAGAGGGACACCTCCCCGAAAAACTGTTTTTT | TRBJ1-4 | NA | NA | TRBV4-3
CASSQAGNTEAFF | TGTGCCAGCAGCCAAGCGGGTAACACTGAAGCTTTCTTT | TRBJ1-1 | NA | NA | TRBV4-2
CASSYGQGSSGRPNNEQFF | TGCGCCAGCAGTTATGGACAGGGAAGTAGCGGGAGGCCGAACAATGAGCAGTTCTTC | TRBJ2-1 | NA | TRBD2 | TRBV5-1
CASSQVTSYEQYF | TGCGCCAGCAGCCAAGTTACTAGCTACGAGCAGTACTTC | TRBJ2-7 | NA | NA | TRBV4-1
CASSVQGNTDNEQFF | TGTGCCAGCAGCGTACAGGGAAATACAGACAATGAGCAGTTCTTC | TRBJ2-1 | NA | NA | TRBV9